The 4 T cell receptor beta chains below were found in one sample sequenced in a study of shared clonotypes between healthy human individuals. The table came from immunoSEQ multiplex PCR; TCRdb's copy has only in-frame clones and leaves some out. The data hold roughly 1,500,000 clones, with approximately 98% observed a single time. Sequencing was performed on naive CD4+ T cells sorted from blood. Subset noted: CD45RA+ positively selected. Receptor source: a man aged 25-40 years in good health.

The CDR3 is CASSQDVRTSGNTIYF. CDR3 bases: TGCGCCAGCAGCCAAGATGTCAGAACCTCTGGAAACACCATATATTTT. The rearrangement links TRBV4-3 to TRBJ1-3; no clear D gene. Trimming stripped 0 bases from V and 0 bases from J, with 9 bases between. Looked up from germline, CDR1 is LGHNA and CDR2 is YSLEER. This CDR3 region has 16 residues.

The chain uses TRBV10-3 and TRBJ2-7; 9 bases align to TRBD1. CDR3 length: 12 amino acids. Germline trimming cut 10 bases from V and 2 bases from J; bases unmatched to any gene: 3. CDR1 and CDR2 (germline): ENHRY, SYGVKD. DNA of the CDR3: TGTGCCACCGGACAGGGGACCTACGAGCAGTACTTC. Protein sequence: CATGQGTYEQYF.

The chain combines TRBV5-1 with TRBJ2-3; 11 nucleotides line up with TRBD2. V lost 3 bases, J lost 6 bases, and 6 bases stayed unmatched. Per germline, CDR1 SGHRS and CDR2 YFSETQ. This CDR3 region has 15 residues. The CDR3 DNA follows: TGCGCCAGCAGCTCAAAGACTAGCGGGATTGATACGCAGTATTTT. Translation gives CASSSKTSGIDTQYF. Complete variable domain (other parts from reference TRBV5-1 and TRBJ2-3): KAGVTQTPRYLIKTRGQQVTLSCSPISGHRSVSWYQQTPGQGLQFLFEYFSETQRNKGNFPGRFSGRQFSNSRSEMNVSTLELGDSALYLCASSSKTSGIDTQYFGPGTRLTVL.

The rearrangement links TRBV28 to TRBJ1-2, with 8 bases matching TRBD1. The V gene's germline CDR1 is MDHEN and CDR2 SYDVKM. This CDR3 contains 14 residues. V shed 7 bases and J 0 bases; nucleotides not matched to a gene: 4. The CDR3 is CASMTGASNYGYTF. CDR3 DNA: TGTGCCAGCATGACAGGGGCGTCTAACTATGGCTACACCTTC.